The 19 T cell receptor beta chains given below trace back to one sample, sequenced in a study of T cell repertoires in cytomegalovirus infection. In TCRdb, the reads were re-called with MiXCR into one record per CDR3 protein. The sample contains fewer than 200,000 distinct CDR3 sequences, around an eighth of which appear only once. The sample comprised PBMCs. These receptors were obtained from a human donor in good health (CMV status not recorded). Some clones in this sample may be carry-over from other donors' samples.

This clonotype was found many times. This rearrangement joins TRBV7-8 to TRBJ1-4, with TRBD1 as a possible D gene (5 bases). Germline CDR1 and CDR2: SGHVS and FQNEAQ. The CDR3 runs to 14 residues. V gave up 5 bases and J gave up 10 bases, with 17 bases separating them. CDR3 amino acids: CASSTRIGDGKLFF. DNA of the CDR3: TGTGCCAGCAGCACCCGTATCGGGGACGGAAAACTGTTTTTT.

This clonotype has at least ten counts. The chain uses TRBV7-8 and TRBJ1-5; possibly TRBD1 for D (6 bases). From germline, CDR1 is SGHVS and CDR2 FQNEAQ. This CDR3 comprises 18 residues. V was clipped by 0 bases and J by 1 base, with 16 bases between them. CDR3 sequence: CASSLALTGSRSNQPQHF. Written as DNA, the CDR3 is TGTGCCAGCAGCTTAGCGCTTACAGGGTCGAGGAGCAATCAGCCCCAGCATTTT.

In its sample, this clonotype was seen many times. CDR3 in amino acids: CSVDTARERGIGYTF. The CDR3 DNA is TGCAGCGTTGATACCGCCCGGGAAAGGGGGATCGGCTACACCTTC. The chain has TRBV29-1 and TRBJ1-2; D is possibly TRBD1 (6 bases). CDR1 SQVTM and CDR2 ANQGSEA come from the germline V gene. The CDR3 is 15 residues long. The V gene lost 3 bases and the J gene lost 8 bases, with 22 bases spanning the gap.

This chain connects TRBV5-1 to TRBJ2-3; D remains ambiguous. Germline assignment: CDR1 SGHRS and CDR2 YFSETQ. The CDR3 runs 13 residues. Trimming cost V 4 bases and J 2 bases, with 8 bases left between them. CDR3 loop: CASSAYITDTQYF. CDR3 DNA sequence: TGCGCCAGCAGCGCTTACATCACAGATACGCAGTATTTT.

This clonotype has at least ten counts. V usage is TRBV27 and J usage is TRBJ2-7; 11 bases line up with TRBD1. The V gene end was trimmed by 0 bases and the J gene end by 5 bases; junction bases not matched to a gene: 9. The CDR3 runs to 17 residues. Germline CDR1 and CDR2: MNHEY and SMNVEV (reference sequence). In DNA form, the CDR3 reads TGTGCCAGCAGTTTATCAGGGGACAGGGGGGTGATCGACGAGCAGTACTTC. Residues: CASSLSGDRGVIDEQYF.

This clonotype came up many times. The chain links TRBV7-9 to TRBJ1-1, with a weak D call TRBD1 (6 bases). V was pared by 0 bases and J by 1 base, with 9 bases between. The CDR3 has 15 amino acids. CDR1 is SEHNR, CDR2 FQNEAQ, per germline (reference sequence). In DNA, the CDR3 is TGTGCCAGCAGCTTAGCGGGGGCAGGGAACACTGAAGCTTTCTTT. Translation gives CASSLAGAGNTEAFF.

The sample holds many counts of this clonotype. The chain uses TRBV28 and TRBJ1-4; 8 nucleotides agree with TRBD1. The V and J ends lost 6 bases and 8 bases, in that order; junction bases with no gene match: 8. In germline, CDR1 is MDHEN, CDR2 SYDVKM. The CDR3 sequence is 14 residues long. The CDR3 nucleotides are TGTGCCAGCAGCCCGGACAGGGTCGGGGAAAAACTGTTTTTT. Amino acids: CASSPDRVGEKLFF.

This clonotype was seen more than once but under ten times. This sequence joins TRBV12-3 or TRBV12-4 and TRBJ1-5; D is unresolved. V was pared by 1 base and J by 3 bases, with 4 bases between. The CDR3 loop spans 13 amino acids. CDR3 loop: CASSLGDNQPQHF. CDR3 DNA sequence: TGTGCCAGCAGTTTAGGCGACAATCAGCCCCAGCATTTT.

The sample holds a few counts of this clonotype. The chain uses TRBV12-3 or TRBV12-4 and TRBJ1-2, with D unclear. This CDR3 is 12 amino acids long. Between the trimmed V and J ends, which lost 7 bases and 2 bases, there was a span of 8 bases. CDR3 sequence: CASTETNYGYTF. Written as DNA, the CDR3 is TGTGCCAGCACGGAGACCAACTATGGCTACACCTTC.

At least ten counts were recorded for this clonotype. The gene calls are TRBV12-3 or TRBV12-4 and TRBJ2-5; no reliable D call. Deletions cut 3 bases from V and 2 bases from J, with 10 bases between. There are 14 residues in the CDR3. Written as DNA, the CDR3 is TGTGCCAGCAGTTTTATTGGCGGACAAGAGACCCAGTACTTC. Protein sequence: CASSFIGGQETQYF.

The sample holds a few counts of this clonotype. This sequence joins TRBV29-1 and TRBJ2-5; weak D call: TRBD1 (5 bases). This CDR3 spans 14 amino acids. CDR1 is SQVTM and CDR2 is ANQGSEA in the germline V gene. V lost 2 bases and J lost 1, with 11 bases in between. CDR3 DNA sequence: TGCAGCGTTGAAAAGGGGAACTCCCAAGAGACCCAGTACTTC. Residues: CSVEKGNSQETQYF. The full variable domain, completed using reference TRBV29-1 and TRBJ2-5, is SAVISQKPSRDICQRGTSLTIQCQVDSQVTMMFWYRQQPGQSLTLIATANQGSEATYESGFVIDKFPISRPNLTFSTLTVSNMSPEDSSIYLCSVEKGNSQETQYFGPGTRLLVL.

At least ten counts were recorded for this clonotype. The chain employs TRBV7-2 and TRBJ1-2; D remains unclear. V was trimmed by 5 bases and J by 7 bases, leaving 14 bases between them. The CDR3 length is 13 residues. Germline loops: CDR1 SGHTA, CDR2 FQGNSA. The CDR3, as DNA: TGTGCCAGCAGCCCACGAGACAAAAGTGGCTACACCTTC. The encoded protein is CASSPRDKSGYTF.

The chain recombines TRBV7-9 with TRBJ1-1; 9 bases match TRBD1. The V segment lost 5 bases and the J segment 10 bases; nucleotides outside the gene matches: 5. The CDR3 length is 12 residues. Germline values: CDR1 SEHNR, CDR2 FQNEAQ (reference sequence). The CDR3, as DNA: TGTGCCAGCAGCGCCGGGACAGGGAGAGCTTTCTTT. Translation: CASSAGTGRAFF.

This chain uses TRBV20-1 with TRBJ1-5; D not certain. The CDR3 is made up of 17 amino acids. Trimming pared 3 bases from V and 0 bases from J, leaving 18 bases between. The germline CDR1 and CDR2 sequences are DFQATT and SNEGSKA (reference sequence). CDR3 DNA: TGCAGTGCTAGGCTACCGACTATAGAGATTAGCAATCAGCCCCAGCATTTT. Translation: CSARLPTIEISNQPQHF.

This clonotype was seen a few times. V gene TRBV7-8 combines with J gene TRBJ2-5; D uncertain. CDR3 length equals 12 residues. With 4 bases removed from V and 3 bases from J, the gap between germline ends came to 6 bases. CDR1 and CDR2 (germline): SGHVS, FQNEAQ. The CDR3 protein is CASSSTEETQYF. The CDR3 bases are TGTGCCAGCAGCTCTACTGAAGAGACCCAGTACTTC.

This clonotype has a count of ten or more. J is TRBJ1-5 and V is TRBV6-2 or TRBV6-3, with D possibly matching TRBD1 (6 bases). Looked up from germline, CDR1 is MNHEY and CDR2 is SVGEGT. The CDR3 contains 17 residues. Trimming took off 6 bases at V and 2 bases at J, with 20 bases between the two ends. The CDR3 DNA sequence: TGTGCCAGCAGCCTCACACAGGGCCGTATGGGCAATCAGCCCCAGCATTTT. This codes for CASSLTQGRMGNQPQHF.

CDR3: CASTPGTSPGYEQYF. As DNA, the CDR3 is TGTGCCAGCACGCCCGGGACGTCCCCTGGTTACGAGCAGTACTTC. The V gene is TRBV19, the J gene TRBJ2-7; D is possibly TRBD1 or TRBD2 (5 bases each). From germline, CDR1 is LNHDA and CDR2 SQIVND (reference sequence). There are 15 residues in the CDR3. V lost 9 bases, J lost 4 bases, and 22 bases lay in between.

This clonotype appeared many times. The chain couples TRBV6-5 to TRBJ1-1, with a tentative D call TRBD1 (5 bases). The CDR3 loop spans 12 amino acids. The ends were cut back, 6 bases at V and 9 bases at J, with 14 bases in the middle. Germline loops: CDR1 MNHEY, CDR2 SVGAGI. The DNA for the CDR3 is TGTGCCAGCAGAAGAGCAGGGAAGAAAGCTTTCTTT. Translating it yields CASRRAGKKAFF.

This clonotype occurred many times. The chain recombines TRBV7-2 with TRBJ2-2; weak D call: TRBD2 (6 bases). Germline loops: CDR1 SGHTA, CDR2 FQGNSA. V was pared by 3 bases and J by 4 bases, with 18 bases between. This CDR3 is built from 17 residues. Here the CDR3 DNA reads TGTGCCAGCAGCTTCCAGCGGGCAGGGAGAGGCACCGGGGAGCTGTTTTTT. Its translation is CASSFQRAGRGTGELFF.